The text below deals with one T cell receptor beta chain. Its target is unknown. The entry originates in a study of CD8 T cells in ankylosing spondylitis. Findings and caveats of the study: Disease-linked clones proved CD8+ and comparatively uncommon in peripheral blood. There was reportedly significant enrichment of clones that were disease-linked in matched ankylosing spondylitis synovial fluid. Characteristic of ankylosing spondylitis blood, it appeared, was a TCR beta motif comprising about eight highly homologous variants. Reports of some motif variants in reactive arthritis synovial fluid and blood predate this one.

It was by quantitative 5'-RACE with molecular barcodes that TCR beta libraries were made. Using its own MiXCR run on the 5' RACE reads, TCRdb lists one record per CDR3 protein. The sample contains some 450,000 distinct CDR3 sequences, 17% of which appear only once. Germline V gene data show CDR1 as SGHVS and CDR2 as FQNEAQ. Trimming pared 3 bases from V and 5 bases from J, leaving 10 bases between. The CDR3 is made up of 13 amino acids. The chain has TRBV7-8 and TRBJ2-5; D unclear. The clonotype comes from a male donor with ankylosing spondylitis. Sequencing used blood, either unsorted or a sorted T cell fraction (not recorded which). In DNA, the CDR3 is TGTGCCAGCAGCTTGGGGTATCGGGAGACCCAGTACTTC. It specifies CASSLGYRETQYF.